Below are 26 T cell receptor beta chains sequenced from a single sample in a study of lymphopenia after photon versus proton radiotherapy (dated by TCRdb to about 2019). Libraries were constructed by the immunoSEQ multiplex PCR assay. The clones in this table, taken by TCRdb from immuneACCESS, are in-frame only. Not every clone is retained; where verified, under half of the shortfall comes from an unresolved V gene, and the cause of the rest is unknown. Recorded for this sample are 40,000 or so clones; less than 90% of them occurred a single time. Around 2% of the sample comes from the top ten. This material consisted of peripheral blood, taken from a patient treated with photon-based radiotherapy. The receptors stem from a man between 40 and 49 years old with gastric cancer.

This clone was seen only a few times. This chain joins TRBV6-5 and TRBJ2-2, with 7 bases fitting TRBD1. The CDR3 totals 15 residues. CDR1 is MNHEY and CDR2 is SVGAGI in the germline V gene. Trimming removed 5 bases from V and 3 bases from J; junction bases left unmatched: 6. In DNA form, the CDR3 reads TGTGCCAGCAGTCGAGTGCAGGGGGACACCGGGGAGCTGTTTTTT. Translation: CASSRVQGDTGELFF.

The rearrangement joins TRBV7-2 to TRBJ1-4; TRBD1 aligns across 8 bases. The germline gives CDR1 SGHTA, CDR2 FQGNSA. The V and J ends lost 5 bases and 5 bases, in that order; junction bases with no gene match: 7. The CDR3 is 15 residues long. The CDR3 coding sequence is TGTGCCAGCAGCGCGTCAGGGGGCGCGAATGAAAAACTGTTTTTT. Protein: CASSASGGANEKLFF.

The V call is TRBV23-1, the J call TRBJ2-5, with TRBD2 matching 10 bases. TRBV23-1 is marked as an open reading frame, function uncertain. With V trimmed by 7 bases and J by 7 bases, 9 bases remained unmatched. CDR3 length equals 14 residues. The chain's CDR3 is CASNELAGPGTQYF. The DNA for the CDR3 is TGCGCCAGCAACGAACTAGCGGGGCCTGGGACCCAGTACTTC.

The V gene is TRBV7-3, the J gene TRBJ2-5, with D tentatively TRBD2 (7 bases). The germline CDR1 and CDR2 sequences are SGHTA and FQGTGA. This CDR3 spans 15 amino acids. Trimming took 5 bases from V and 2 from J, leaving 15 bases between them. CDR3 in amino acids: CASSPLGGAQETQYF. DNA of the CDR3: TGTGCCAGCAGCCCCTTGGGGGGGGCTCAAGAGACCCAGTACTTC.

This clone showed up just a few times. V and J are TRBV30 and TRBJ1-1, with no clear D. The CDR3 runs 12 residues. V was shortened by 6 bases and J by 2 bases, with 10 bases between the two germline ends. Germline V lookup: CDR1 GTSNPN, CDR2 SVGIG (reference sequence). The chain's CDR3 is CACGLTNTEAFF. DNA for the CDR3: TGTGCCTGCGGCCTTACTAACACTGAAGCTTTCTTT.

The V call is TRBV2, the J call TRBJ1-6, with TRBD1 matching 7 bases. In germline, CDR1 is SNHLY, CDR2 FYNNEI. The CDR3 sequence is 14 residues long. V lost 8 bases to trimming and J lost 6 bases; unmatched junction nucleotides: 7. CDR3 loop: CASGQGGGNSPLHF. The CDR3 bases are TGTGCCAGCGGTCAGGGGGGCGGTAATTCACCCCTCCACTTT.

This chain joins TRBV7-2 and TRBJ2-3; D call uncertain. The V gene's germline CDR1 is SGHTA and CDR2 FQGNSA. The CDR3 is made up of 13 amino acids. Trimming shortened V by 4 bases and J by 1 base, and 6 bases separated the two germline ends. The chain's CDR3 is CASSSEGTDTQYF. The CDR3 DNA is TGTGCCAGCAGCTCAGAGGGCACAGATACGCAGTATTTT.

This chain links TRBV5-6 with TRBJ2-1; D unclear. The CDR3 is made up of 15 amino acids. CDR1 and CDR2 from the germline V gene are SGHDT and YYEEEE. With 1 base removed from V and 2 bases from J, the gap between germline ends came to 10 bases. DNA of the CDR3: TGTGCCAGCAGCTTGCTTAGGGATACCTACAATGAGCAGTTCTTC. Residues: CASSLLRDTYNEQFF.

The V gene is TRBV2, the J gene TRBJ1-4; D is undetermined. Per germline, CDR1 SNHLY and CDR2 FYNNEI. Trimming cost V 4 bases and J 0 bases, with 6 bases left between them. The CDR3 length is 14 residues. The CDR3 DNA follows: TGTGCCAGCAGTGTGGGGACAACTAATGAAAAACTGTTTTTT. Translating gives CASSVGTTNEKLFF.

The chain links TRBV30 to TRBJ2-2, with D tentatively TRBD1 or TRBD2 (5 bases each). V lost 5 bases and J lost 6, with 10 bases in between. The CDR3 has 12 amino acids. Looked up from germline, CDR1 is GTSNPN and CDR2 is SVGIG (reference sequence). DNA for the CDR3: TGTGCCTGGCTTCCGGGACCCGGGGAGCTGTTTTTT. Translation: CAWLPGPGELFF.

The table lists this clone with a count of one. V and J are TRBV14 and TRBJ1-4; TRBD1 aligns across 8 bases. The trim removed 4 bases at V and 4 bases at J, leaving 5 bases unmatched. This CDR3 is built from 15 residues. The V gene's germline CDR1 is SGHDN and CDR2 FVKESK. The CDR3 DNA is TGTGCCAGCAGCCTCCTCAGGGGGCTTAATGAAAAACTGTTTTTT. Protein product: CASSLLRGLNEKLFF.

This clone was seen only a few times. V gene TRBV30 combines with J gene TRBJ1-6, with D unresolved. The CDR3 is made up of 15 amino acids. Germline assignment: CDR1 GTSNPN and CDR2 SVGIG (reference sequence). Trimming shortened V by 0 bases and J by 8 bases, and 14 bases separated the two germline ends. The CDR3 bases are TGTGCCTGGAGTGTTAACCTCAAGGGTGATTCACCCCTCCACTTT. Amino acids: CAWSVNLKGDSPLHF.

CDR3 loop: CASSQSTGAHYGYTF. The CDR3 DNA follows: TGTGCCAGCAGCCAAAGCACAGGGGCCCACTATGGCTACACCTTC. The chain is built from TRBV4-2 and TRBJ1-2; TRBD1 agrees at 7 bases. Germline V CDR1 and CDR2: LGHNA, YNFKEQ. Germline trimming cut 2 bases from V and 3 bases from J; bases unmatched to any gene: 6. This CDR3 spans 15 amino acids.

CDR3 nucleotides: TGTGCCATCAACCCCGGGCCCGGCTCTGGAAACACCATATATTTT. Protein product: CAINPGPGSGNTIYF. V usage is TRBV10-3 and J usage is TRBJ1-3; D unclear. Deletions cut 7 bases from V and 0 bases from J, with 13 bases between. CDR1 is ENHRY, CDR2 SYGVKD, per germline. The CDR3 totals 15 residues.

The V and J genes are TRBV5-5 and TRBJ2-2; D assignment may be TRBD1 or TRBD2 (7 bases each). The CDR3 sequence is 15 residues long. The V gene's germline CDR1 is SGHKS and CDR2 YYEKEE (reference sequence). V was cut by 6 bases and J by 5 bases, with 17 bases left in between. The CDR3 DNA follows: TGTGCCAGCACCAAACAGGGGAGGGGAACCGGGGAGCTGTTTTTT. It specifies CASTKQGRGTGELFF. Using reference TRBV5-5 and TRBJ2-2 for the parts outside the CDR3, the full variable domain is DAGVTQSPTHLIKTRGQQVTLRCSPISGHKSVSWYQQVLGQGPQFIFQYYEKEERGRGNFPDRFSARQFPNYSSELNVNALLLGDSALYLCASTKQGRGTGELFFGEGSRLTVL.

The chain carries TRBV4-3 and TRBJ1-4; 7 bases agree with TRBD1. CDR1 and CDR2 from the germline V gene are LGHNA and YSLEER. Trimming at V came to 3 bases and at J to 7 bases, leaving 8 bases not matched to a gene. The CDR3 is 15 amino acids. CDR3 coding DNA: TGCGCCAGCAGCCATTCTGGGACAGCAGGTGAAAAACTGTTTTTT. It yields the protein CASSHSGTAGEKLFF.

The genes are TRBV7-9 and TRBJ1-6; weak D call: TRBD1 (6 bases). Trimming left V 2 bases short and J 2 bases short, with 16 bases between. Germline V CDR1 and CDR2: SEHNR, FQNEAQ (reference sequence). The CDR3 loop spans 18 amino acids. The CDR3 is CASSLFTGAGTYNSPLHF. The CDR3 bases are TGTGCCAGCAGCTTATTCACGGGGGCTGGGACCTATAATTCACCCCTCCACTTT.

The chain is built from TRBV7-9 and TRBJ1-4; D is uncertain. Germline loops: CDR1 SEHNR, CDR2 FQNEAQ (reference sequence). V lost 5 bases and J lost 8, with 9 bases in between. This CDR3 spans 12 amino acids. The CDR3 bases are TGTGCCAGCAGCACCCTAGACGAAAAACTGTTTTTT. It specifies CASSTLDEKLFF.

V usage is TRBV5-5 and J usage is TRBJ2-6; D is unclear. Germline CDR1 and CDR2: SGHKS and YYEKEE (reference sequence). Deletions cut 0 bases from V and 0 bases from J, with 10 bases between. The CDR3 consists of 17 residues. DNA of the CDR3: TGTGCCAGCAGCTTGGCCTCATGGAGCTCTGGGGCCAACGTCCTGACTTTC. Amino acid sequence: CASSLASWSSGANVLTF.

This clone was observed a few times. This chain's CDR3 is CSVQNPGSYNEQFF. DNA of the CDR3: TGCAGCGTTCAGAACCCGGGGTCCTACAATGAGCAGTTCTTC. This sequence joins TRBV29-1 and TRBJ2-1; D may be TRBD2 (5 bases). This CDR3 comprises 14 residues. Per germline, CDR1 SQVTM and CDR2 ANQGSEA. Trimming left V 5 bases short and J 1 base short, with 12 bases between.

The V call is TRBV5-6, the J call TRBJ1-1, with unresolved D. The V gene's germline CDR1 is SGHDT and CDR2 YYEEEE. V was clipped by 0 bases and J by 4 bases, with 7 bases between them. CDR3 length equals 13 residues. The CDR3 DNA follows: TGTGCCAGCAGCTTGGGGATGAGCACTGAAGCTTTCTTT. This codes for CASSLGMSTEAFF.

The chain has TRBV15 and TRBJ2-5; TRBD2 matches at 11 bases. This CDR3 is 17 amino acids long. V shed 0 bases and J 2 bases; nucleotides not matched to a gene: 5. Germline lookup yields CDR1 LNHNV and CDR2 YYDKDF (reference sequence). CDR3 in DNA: TGTGCCACCAGCAGAGATCTTTTAGCGGGGGGGCAAGAGACCCAGTACTTC. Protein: CATSRDLLAGGQETQYF.

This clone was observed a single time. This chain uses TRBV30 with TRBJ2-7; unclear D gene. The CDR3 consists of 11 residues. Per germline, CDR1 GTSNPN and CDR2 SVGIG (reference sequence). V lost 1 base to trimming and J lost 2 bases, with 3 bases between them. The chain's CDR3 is CAWSETYEQYF. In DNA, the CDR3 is TGTGCCTGGAGTGAAACCTACGAGCAGTACTTC.

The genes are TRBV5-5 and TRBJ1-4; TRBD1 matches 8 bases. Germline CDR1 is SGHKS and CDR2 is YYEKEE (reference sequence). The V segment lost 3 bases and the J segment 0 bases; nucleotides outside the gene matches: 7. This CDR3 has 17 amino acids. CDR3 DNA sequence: TGTGCCAGCAGCTCGGAAGACAGGGGAGCAACTAATGAAAAACTGTTTTTT. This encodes CASSSEDRGATNEKLFF.

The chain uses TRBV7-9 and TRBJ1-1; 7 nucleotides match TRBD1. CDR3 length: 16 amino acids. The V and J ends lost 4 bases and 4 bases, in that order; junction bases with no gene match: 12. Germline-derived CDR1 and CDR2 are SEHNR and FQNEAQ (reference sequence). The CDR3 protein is CASSSPKPRQGTEAFF. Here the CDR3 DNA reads TGTGCCAGCAGCTCCCCCAAACCCCGACAGGGCACTGAAGCTTTCTTT. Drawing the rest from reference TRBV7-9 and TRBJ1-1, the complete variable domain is DTGVSQNPRHKITKRGQNVTFRCDPISEHNRLYWYRQTLGQGPEFLTYFQNEAQLEKSRLLSDRFSAERPKGSFSTLEIQRTEQGDSAMYLCASSSPKPRQGTEAFFGQGTRLTVV.

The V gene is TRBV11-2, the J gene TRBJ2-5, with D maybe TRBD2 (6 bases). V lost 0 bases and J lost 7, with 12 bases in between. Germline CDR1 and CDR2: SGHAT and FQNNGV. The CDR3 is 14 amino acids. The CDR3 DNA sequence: TGTGCCAGCAGCTTAGATTTCCTGGGAGGGACCCAGTACTTC. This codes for CASSLDFLGGTQYF.